Listed here are 27 T cell receptor beta chains from one sample, sequenced in a study of identical twins. Via MiXCR, TCRdb re-called the 5' RACE reads, giving one row per CDR3 protein. The sample includes 600,000 to 800,000 distinct CDR3 sequences, over 20% seen only once; the top ten take 4.3%. Another study also made use of these data, one on T cells expressing NK-cell markers.

The sample consisted of PBMCs. The receptors stem from a woman between 18 and 29 years old in good health.

This clonotype was counted many times. The rearrangement joins TRBV29-1 to TRBJ2-1, with no clear D. Trimming took 6 bases from V and 6 from J, leaving 9 bases between them. Germline V gives CDR1 SQVTM, CDR2 ANQGSEA. The CDR3 length is 11 residues. In DNA, the CDR3 is TGCAGCGTCTTACACCCCAATGAGCAGTTCTTC. This encodes CSVLHPNEQFF.

There are many counts of this clonotype. The rearrangement joins TRBV29-1 to TRBJ2-1; 7 bases match TRBD2. The trim removed 5 bases at V and 7 bases at J, leaving 17 bases unmatched. This CDR3 has 16 amino acids. Germline CDR1 reads SQVTM; CDR2 reads ANQGSEA. In DNA form, the CDR3 reads TGCAGCGTTACCCCGAGGGGAGGGGCTTTTGGGAATGAGCAGTTCTTC. Its protein is CSVTPRGGAFGNEQFF.

This clonotype was seen a few times. CDR3 amino acids: CSVVSSTDTQYF. CDR3 DNA: TGCAGCGTTGTAAGCAGCACAGATACGCAGTATTTT. The rearrangement links TRBV29-1 to TRBJ2-3; D is unresolved. This CDR3 comprises 12 residues. Germline V lookup: CDR1 SQVTM, CDR2 ANQGSEA. The V and J ends lost 4 bases and 0 bases respectively, with 5 bases between them.

The rearrangement links TRBV18 to TRBJ2-7, with TRBD2 as a possible D gene (5 bases). V was cut by 3 bases and J by 11 bases, with 14 bases left in between. The germline gives CDR1 KGHSH, CDR2 LQKENI. The CDR3 extends over 12 amino acids. The CDR3: CASSPDRAAEYF. CDR3 DNA: TGTGCCAGCTCACCCGATCGAGCGGCGGAGTACTTC.

This clonotype was detected only a few times. The V and J genes are TRBV20-1 and TRBJ2-5, with D perhaps matching TRBD1 (5 bases). CDR1 is DFQATT, CDR2 SNEGSKA, per germline (reference sequence). This CDR3 is 14 amino acids long. The germline V and J ends were trimmed by 6 bases and 5 bases, with 19 bases remaining between them. Here the CDR3 reads CSALPFGAPETQYF. The CDR3 region has the DNA TGCAGTGCGCTTCCTTTTGGGGCCCCCGAGACCCAGTACTTC.

The chain couples TRBV12-3 or TRBV12-4 to TRBJ2-3; 9 nucleotides match TRBD1. This CDR3 has 16 amino acids. The ends lost 2 bases at V and 2 bases at J; junction bases unmatched: 5. DNA for the CDR3: TGTGCCAGCAGTTTAAGTGGGACAGGGATCACAGATACGCAGTATTTT. Its translation: CASSLSGTGITDTQYF.

The rearrangement links TRBV27 to TRBJ2-7; 12 nucleotides line up with TRBD1. Germline-derived CDR1 and CDR2 are MNHEY and SMNVEV (reference sequence). V lost 3 bases, J lost 6 bases, and 9 bases stayed unmatched. This CDR3 spans 16 amino acids. The CDR3 loop reads CASSLIGRDRGREQYF. As DNA, the CDR3 is TGTGCCAGCAGTTTGATAGGTCGGGACAGGGGGCGCGAGCAGTACTTC.

This clonotype has only a few counts. The rearrangement uses TRBV6-5 and TRBJ2-1, with 7 bases identical to TRBD2. Germline trimming cut 4 bases from V and 8 bases from J; bases unmatched to any gene: 8. The CDR3 has 14 residues. Germline CDR1 MNHEY, CDR2 SVGAGI. The CDR3 nucleotides are TGTGCCAGCAGTTCCAGGACTAGATCTTATGAGCAGTTCTTC. This sequence encodes CASSSRTRSYEQFF.

This clonotype was counted a few times. The chain links TRBV5-1 to TRBJ2-1; no definite D call. Trimming removed 2 bases at V and 6 bases at J, with 9 bases between. The CDR3 sequence is 13 residues long. CDR1 and CDR2 (germline): SGHRS, YFSETQ. CDR3 sequence: CASSFSSVNEQFF. The CDR3 nucleotides read TGCGCCAGCAGCTTTTCCAGCGTCAATGAGCAGTTCTTC.

The chain couples TRBV10-3 to TRBJ2-1; 9 nucleotides line up with TRBD2. The V gene's germline CDR1 is ENHRY and CDR2 SYGVKD. This CDR3 spans 16 amino acids. After removal of 2 bases from V and 8 bases from J, the junction contained 10 bases not matched to a gene. DNA of the CDR3: TGTGCCATCAGTGAGGGGGCTAGCGGGAAAATCTATGAGCAGTTCTTC. Translated: CAISEGASGKIYEQFF.

The table lists this clonotype with a few counts. The chain couples TRBV20-1 to TRBJ2-5; tentative D call: TRBD1 (5 bases). Germline V gene lookup returns CDR1 DFQATT and CDR2 SNEGSKA (reference sequence). The V gene lost 7 bases and the J gene lost 5 bases, with 20 bases spanning the gap. The CDR3 totals 14 residues. The CDR3 DNA reads TGCAGTGTGTTAAGGGGCGGTTCACGTGAGACCCAGTACTTC. Translating gives CSVLRGGSRETQYF.

The chain employs TRBV5-4 and TRBJ2-5, with TRBD2 identical over 9 bases. CDR1 is SGHNT, CDR2 YYREEE, per germline (reference sequence). V was pared by 4 bases and J by 3 bases, with 7 bases of the junction left unmatched. This CDR3 contains 15 residues. The CDR3 region is CASSAGGSKEETQYF. As DNA, the CDR3 is TGTGCCAGCAGCGCGGGGGGGAGTAAAGAAGAGACCCAGTACTTC. The variable domain in full, with the rest retrieved from reference TRBV5-4 and TRBJ2-5, is ETGVTQSPTHLIKTRGQQVTLRCSSQSGHNTVSWYQQALGQGPQFIFQYYREEENGRGNFPPRFSGLQFPNYSSELNVNALELDDSALYLCASSAGGSKEETQYFGPGTRLLVL.

The gene calls are TRBV9 and TRBJ2-7; weak D call: TRBD1 (6 bases). Germline CDR1 SGDLS, CDR2 YYNGEE. V lost 4 bases to trimming and J lost 1 base, with 18 bases between them. The CDR3 is 16 amino acids. CDR3 region: CASSPGHGSGSYEQYF. The CDR3 DNA reads as TGTGCCAGCAGCCCGGGACATGGTTCTGGTTCCTACGAGCAGTACTTC.

The rearrangement joins TRBV5-1 to TRBJ2-2, with D perhaps matching TRBD1 (6 bases). The CDR3 covers 15 residues. V was pared by 7 bases and J by 4 bases, with 17 bases between. The germline gives CDR1 SGHRS, CDR2 YFSETQ. As DNA, the CDR3 is TGCGCCAGCGTGAAGACAGGCTCGGGCACCGGGGAGCTGTTTTTT. Translating gives CASVKTGSGTGELFF.

The gene calls are TRBV7-6 and TRBJ2-7, with D possibly TRBD2 on 5 matching bases. Germline V lookup: CDR1 SGHVS, CDR2 FNYEAQ. V was clipped by 0 bases and J by 4 bases, with 13 bases between them. The CDR3 length is 15 residues. The CDR3 DNA reads TGTGCCAGCAGCTTAGCCGACGGGAAGGTGTACGAGCAGTACTTC. The encoded protein is CASSLADGKVYEQYF.

This clonotype appeared many times. V and J are TRBV29-1 and TRBJ2-7; 7 nucleotides line up with TRBD2. V lost 3 bases, J lost 1 base, and 6 bases stayed unmatched. The CDR3 runs 14 residues. Germline CDR1 SQVTM, CDR2 ANQGSEA. The CDR3 DNA reads TGCAGCGTTGAGGGGCTAGCGGATTCCTACGAGCAGTACTTC. This encodes CSVEGLADSYEQYF.

This clonotype has only a few counts. The chain has TRBV6-5 and TRBJ2-1; 7 nucleotides line up with TRBD2. V was pared by 2 bases and J by 0 bases, with 10 bases of the junction left unmatched. Per germline, CDR1 MNHEY and CDR2 SVGAGI. This CDR3 is 18 amino acids long. The CDR3 region is CASSYVPLAMSSYNEQFF. The CDR3 DNA is TGTGCCAGCAGTTACGTACCACTAGCGATGAGCTCCTACAATGAGCAGTTCTTC.

The chain's CDR3 is CSARRTGGAFF. DNA of the CDR3: TGCAGTGCTAGAAGGACGGGCGGGGCTTTCTTT. V and J are TRBV20-1 and TRBJ1-1; no firm D call. Trimming pared 2 bases from V and 11 bases from J, leaving 12 bases between. There are 11 residues in the CDR3. CDR1 DFQATT and CDR2 SNEGSKA come from the germline V gene (reference sequence).

This clonotype has a handful of counts. The chain has TRBV9 and TRBJ2-1; 9 bases align to TRBD2. Germline V gene lookup returns CDR1 SGDLS and CDR2 YYNGEE. CDR3 length equals 15 residues. With 4 bases clipped from V and 6 bases from J, the junction kept 8 bases outside the gene matches. Here the CDR3 DNA reads TGTGCCAGCAGCCTTGGGTGGCGGGAGGGCAATGAGCAGTTCTTC. Its protein product is CASSLGWREGNEQFF.

The chain has TRBV4-1 and TRBJ2-5; no firm D call. Trimming shortened V by 1 base and J by 5 bases, and 14 bases separated the two germline ends. The CDR3 runs 15 residues. CDR1 is MGHRA, CDR2 YSYEKL, per germline. This CDR3 reads CASSQVGLTAETQYF. The CDR3 DNA reads TGCGCCAGCAGCCAAGTCGGGCTTACCGCGGAGACCCAGTACTTC.

This clonotype was seen only a few times. J is TRBJ2-7 and V is TRBV20-1, with 14 nucleotides matching TRBD2. The V gene's germline CDR1 is DFQATT and CDR2 SNEGSKA (reference sequence). CDR3 length equals 15 residues. After removal of 2 bases from V and 2 bases from J, the junction contained 2 bases not matched to a gene. Here the CDR3 DNA reads TGCAGTGCTAGACGACTAGCGGGAGGGACCTACGAGCAGTACTTC. Translating gives CSARRLAGGTYEQYF.

This clonotype appeared many times. V and J are TRBV7-7 and TRBJ2-2; D remains unclear. The ends were cut back, 5 bases at V and 5 bases at J, with 6 bases in the middle. The CDR3 sequence is 12 residues long. Germline V CDR1 and CDR2: SSHAT, FNYEAQ (reference sequence). The CDR3, as DNA: TGTGCCAGCAGCCGCCGGACCGGGGAGCTGTTTTTT. As protein: CASSRRTGELFF. Using reference TRBV7-7 and TRBJ2-2 for the parts outside the CDR3, the full variable domain is GAGVSQSPRYKVTKRGQDVTLRCDPISSHATLYWYQQALGQGPEFLTYFNYEAQPDKSGLPSDRFSAERPEGSISTLTIQRTEQRDSAMYRCASSRRTGELFFGEGSRLTVL.

In this sample, this clonotype turned up a few times. The chain joins TRBV7-2 to TRBJ2-7; unclear D gene. The germline gives CDR1 SGHTA, CDR2 FQGNSA. The CDR3 is 13 residues long. V lost 4 bases, J lost 7 bases, and 14 bases lay in between. CDR3: CASSSQIIGEQYF. DNA for the CDR3: TGTGCCAGCAGCTCCCAGATTATAGGGGAGCAGTACTTC.

This clonotype occurred many times. The CDR3 reads CSVELETQYF. CDR3 in DNA: TGCAGCGTTGAACTAGAGACCCAGTACTTC. The J gene is TRBJ2-5, the V gene TRBV29-1, with D hard to call. The CDR3 covers 10 residues. Germline CDR1 is SQVTM and CDR2 is ANQGSEA. V was clipped by 2 bases and J by 4 bases, with 2 bases between them.

This rearrangement joins TRBV6-1 to TRBJ1-3; no reliable D call. CDR3 length: 13 residues. Germline CDR1 reads MNHNS; CDR2 reads SASEGT. V lost 11 bases, J lost 0 bases, and 11 bases lay in between. The CDR3 DNA reads as TGTGCCGGGTCGACGAGCTCTGGAAACACCATATATTTT. Translation: CAGSTSSGNTIYF.

V is TRBV27 and J is TRBJ1-6; TRBD1 is a possible D gene (5 bases). V gave up 4 bases and J gave up 1 base, with 14 bases separating them. The CDR3 has 17 residues. In germline, CDR1 is MNHEY, CDR2 SMNVEV (reference sequence). The DNA for the CDR3 is TGTGCCAGCAGTTCCTCGGGAGGGGTATCCTATAATTCACCCCTCCACTTT. Amino acids: CASSSSGGVSYNSPLHF.

The CDR3 DNA follows: TGCAGCGTAGCAGGGTCCGGGACCCAGTACTTC. Its protein product is CSVAGSGTQYF. The chain has TRBV29-1 and TRBJ2-5; D perhaps matches TRBD1 (5 bases). From germline, CDR1 is SQVTM and CDR2 ANQGSEA. The CDR3 length is 11 residues. Trimming pared 6 bases from V and 7 bases from J, leaving 12 bases between.